This T cell receptor (beta chain) was recorded in a study of breast tumors, draining lymph nodes, adjacent tissues. Germline values: CDR1 DFQATT, CDR2 SNEGSKA (reference sequence). The CDR3 consists of 15 residues. As for this clonotype: Sequence at one end of the junction differs from germline and may be a read error.

TCRdb reprocessed the multiplex PCR reads with MiXCR, giving one entry per CDR3 protein. This table has about 170,000 distinct CDR3 sequences, 33% appearing once. Breast cancer patients provided tissue from their axillary draining lymph nodes. The sample consisted of axillary lymph node tissue. The chain carries TRBV20-1 and TRBJ2-3; 7 bases agree with TRBD2. This sequence originates from a female donor with breast cancer. Some clones in this sample may be carry-over from other donors' samples. Here the CDR3 reads CSARSPGGRTGTQYF. The CDR3 region has the DNA TGCAGTGCTAGATCCCCGGGGGGTCGCACAGGTACGCAGTATTTT.